Below are 28 T cell receptor beta chains sequenced from a single sample in a study of prognosis after radiotherapy for stage I lung cancer. From genomic DNA, TCR beta CDR3 was amplified by two-round multiplex PCR. Used in first-round PCR were primers specific to each TRBV and TRBJ gene. Each CDR3 protein gets one entry after TCRdb re-called the multiplex PCR reads with MiXCR. The table lists about 59,000 distinct CDR3 sequences, 26% of them singletons. The specimen comprised PBMCs, sampled before or after stereotactic body radiation therapy (not recorded which). Every receptor here comes from a donor older than 45 with non-small cell lung cancer.

In its sample, this clonotype was seen many times. This sequence joins TRBV7-9 and TRBJ1-2, with 10 bases identical to TRBD1. Per germline, CDR1 SEHNR and CDR2 FQNEAQ (reference sequence). V lost 6 bases to trimming and J lost 3 bases; unmatched junction nucleotides: 13. There are 17 residues in the CDR3. CDR3 in amino acids: CASSPTPGTGVDYGYTF. For the CDR3, the DNA is TGTGCCAGCAGTCCTACCCCCGGGACAGGGGTTGACTATGGCTACACCTTC.

Regarding this clonotype: Germline is not matched at one junction end, which may reflect a read error. V is TRBV27 and J is TRBJ2-2, with D possibly TRBD2 on 5 matching bases. This CDR3 is built from 15 residues. Germline CDR1 MNHEY, CDR2 SMNVEV (reference sequence). The CDR3 sequence: CASSLSFSDTGEMFF. CDR3 DNA: TGTGCCAGCAGTTTATCGTTCAGTGACACCGGGGAGATGTTTTTT.

This clonotype appeared many times. The rearrangement joins TRBV5-6 to TRBJ1-5; TRBD1 matches 7 bases. There are 16 residues in the CDR3. V lost 0 bases to trimming and J lost 2 bases; unmatched junction nucleotides: 5. From germline, CDR1 is SGHDT and CDR2 YYEEEE. The DNA for the CDR3 is TGTGCCAGCAGCTTGGGACAGGGAATAGGCAATCAGCCCCAGCATTTT. It translates to CASSLGQGIGNQPQHF.

In this sample, this clonotype turned up many times. This sequence joins TRBV6-2 or TRBV6-3 and TRBJ2-7; D uncertain. This CDR3 contains 13 residues. V was cut by 2 bases and J by 4 bases, with 9 bases left in between. Germline V gene lookup returns CDR1 MNHEY and CDR2 SVGEGT. CDR3 sequence (DNA): TGTGCCAGCAGTTACCCCGGACCTTACGAGCAGTACTTC. This gives the protein CASSYPGPYEQYF.

The table lists this clonotype with many counts. The V and J genes are TRBV6-2 or TRBV6-3 and TRBJ1-4; D is undetermined. The CDR3 totals 12 residues. Germline CDR1 is MNHEY and CDR2 is SVGEGT. V was pared by 4 bases and J by 7 bases, with 7 bases between. In nucleotides, the CDR3 is TGTGCCAGCAGTTCCGCTGGTGAAAAACTGTTTTTT. Translation gives CASSSAGEKLFF.

This clonotype was found many times. This chain connects TRBV30 to TRBJ1-6; maybe TRBD1 (5 bases). The V and J ends lost 7 bases and 8 bases respectively, with 12 bases between them. The CDR3 spans 12 residues. Germline V gives CDR1 GTSNPN, CDR2 SVGIG (reference sequence). The DNA of the CDR3 is TGTGCCTCGGGGACTTTGGATTCACCCCTCCACTTT. It codes for CASGTLDSPLHF. The entire variable domain, with the rest obtained from reference TRBV30 and TRBJ1-6, is as follows: SQTIHQWPATLVQPVGSPLSLECTVEGTSNPNLYWYRQAAGRGLQLLFYSVGIGQISSEVPQNLSASRPQDRQFILSSKKLLLSDSGFYLCASGTLDSPLHFGNGTRLTVT.

This clonotype was seen at least ten times. The chain couples TRBV20-1 to TRBJ2-3; 9 bases are shared with TRBD2. There are 14 residues in the CDR3. V shed 6 bases, J shed 4 bases, and the junction held 8 bases outside the gene matches. From germline, CDR1 is DFQATT and CDR2 SNEGSKA (reference sequence). This chain's CDR3 is CSADPGLASDTQYF. CDR3 nucleotide sequence: TGCAGTGCAGACCCGGGACTAGCCTCAGATACGCAGTATTTT.

The table lists this clonotype with many counts. The V call is TRBV28, the J call TRBJ1-1, with D unresolved. CDR1 is MDHEN, CDR2 SYDVKM, per germline. Trimming pared 1 base from V and 4 bases from J, leaving 10 bases between. This CDR3 is built from 14 residues. The CDR3 reads CASSLSVMGTEAFF. The CDR3 DNA sequence: TGTGCCAGCAGTTTATCCGTCATGGGCACTGAAGCTTTCTTT.

This clonotype was found many times. The chain carries TRBV30 and TRBJ2-2; TRBD1 matches at 8 bases. J lost 6 bases, V lost 3 bases, and 3 bases had no gene match. This CDR3 has 13 amino acids. CDR1 and CDR2 (germline): GTSNPN, SVGIG (reference sequence). This chain's CDR3 is CAWSGQGAGELFF. The CDR3 bases are TGTGCCTGGAGCGGACAGGGTGCCGGGGAGCTGTTTTTT.

Many counts were recorded for this clonotype. V and J are TRBV20-1 and TRBJ2-2; TRBD1 is a possible D gene (5 bases). Germline lookup yields CDR1 DFQATT and CDR2 SNEGSKA (reference sequence). The CDR3 sequence is 14 residues long. V was shortened by 6 bases and J by 4 bases, with 15 bases between the two germline ends. For the CDR3, the DNA is TGCAGTGCCCAGGACAAACTCCGCACCGGGGAGCTGTTTTTT. Translating gives CSAQDKLRTGELFF.

In its sample, this clonotype was seen many times. The chain links TRBV6-1 to TRBJ1-2, with D uncertain. CDR1 MNHNS and CDR2 SASEGT come from the germline V gene. The CDR3 totals 12 residues. V gave up 5 bases and J gave up 8 bases, with 12 bases separating them. The CDR3 loop reads CASSPRRGGYTF. The CDR3 DNA reads as TGTGCCAGCAGTCCCAGGCGGGGAGGCTACACCTTC.

This clonotype was seen ten or more times. The rearrangement uses TRBV11-2 and TRBJ1-2, with a possible D match to TRBD1 (5 bases). Trimming shortened V by 5 bases and J by 6 bases, and 13 bases separated the two germline ends. CDR1 and CDR2 (germline): SGHAT, FQNNGV. This CDR3 spans 13 amino acids. The CDR3 DNA follows: TGTGCCAGCAGCCCCGCAGGGTATGATGGCTACACCTTC. It yields the protein CASSPAGYDGYTF.

This clonotype occurred many times. This chain joins TRBV24-1 and TRBJ2-7; a possible D gene is TRBD1 (6 bases). The germline V gene has CDR1 KGHDR and CDR2 SFDVKD. The CDR3 extends over 15 amino acids. Trimming stripped 3 bases from V and 3 bases from J, with 14 bases between. The CDR3 bases are TGTGCCACCAGTGATGGGACACCGCCGTACTACGAGCAGTACTTC. Translated: CATSDGTPPYYEQYF.

The chain joins TRBV6-1 to TRBJ2-2; either TRBD1 or TRBD2 may supply D (5 bases each). The CDR3 spans 14 residues. Germline CDR1 MNHNS, CDR2 SASEGT. V was pared by 6 bases and J by 8 bases, with 16 bases between. CDR3 bases: TGTGCCAGCAGCTACGAGAGTGAGGGGGGGGAGCTGTTTTTT. It yields the protein CASSYESEGGELFF.

This clonotype was seen ten or more times. CDR3: CASSQLGPQSGSYNSPLHF. DNA for the CDR3: TGCGCCAGCAGCCAACTGGGGCCTCAATCGGGCTCCTATAATTCACCCCTCCACTTT. The rearrangement uses TRBV4-3 and TRBJ1-6; D is perhaps TRBD1 (5 bases). Germline-derived CDR1 and CDR2 are LGHNA and YSLEER. V was shortened by 2 bases and J by 0 bases, with 17 bases between the two germline ends. The CDR3 is 19 residues long.

Many counts were recorded for this clonotype. The gene calls are TRBV6-1 and TRBJ1-2, with D unresolved. The V and J ends lost 5 bases and 0 bases respectively, with 7 bases between them. Germline CDR1 is MNHNS and CDR2 is SASEGT. The CDR3 contains 13 residues. CDR3 amino acids: CASSRSSNYGYTF. The DNA of the CDR3 is TGTGCCAGCAGTCGTTCTTCTAACTATGGCTACACCTTC.

In its sample, this clonotype was seen many times. A much larger clone differs by one base, so this may be a read error. The chain uses TRBV7-9 and TRBJ2-3; no clear D. CDR1 is SEHNR and CDR2 is FQNEAQ in the germline V gene (reference sequence). This CDR3 contains 11 residues. The V end was cut by 8 bases, the J end by 0 bases, with 3 bases between. The CDR3: CASGSTDTQYF. The CDR3 DNA reads as TGTGCCAGCGGCAGCACAGATACGCAGTATTTT. Full variable domain (missing parts from reference TRBV7-9 and TRBJ2-3): DTGVSQNPRHKITKRGQNVTFRCDPISEHNRLYWYRQTLGQGPEFLTYFQNEAQLEKSRLLSDRFSAERPKGSFSTLEIQRTEQGDSAMYLCASGSTDTQYFGPGTRLTVL.

This clonotype occurred many times. The V gene is TRBV28, the J gene TRBJ2-3, with 8 nucleotides matching TRBD2. V was pared by 6 bases and J by 6 bases, with 5 bases of the junction left unmatched. The CDR3 runs to 13 residues. Germline CDR1 is MDHEN and CDR2 is SYDVKM. The DNA of the CDR3 is TGTGCCAGCAGCCCGGGGGGGGCGGATACGCAGTATTTT. This translates into CASSPGGADTQYF.

This clonotype was recorded at least ten times. The chain has TRBV7-9 and TRBJ1-2; D may be TRBD1 (6 bases). From germline, CDR1 is SEHNR and CDR2 FQNEAQ (reference sequence). CDR3 length equals 12 residues. Trimming removed 1 base at V and 8 bases at J, with 8 bases between. The DNA for the CDR3 is TGTGCCAGCAGCTTAGGAGGGGGAGGCTACACCTTC. As protein: CASSLGGGGYTF.

Regarding this clonotype: The CDR3 ends on some other residue instead of the conserved phenylalanine or tryptophan, so this is likely a read error. The genes are TRBV15 and TRBJ2-1, with 8 nucleotides matching TRBD2. V shed 1 base and J 2 bases; nucleotides not matched to a gene: 13. Germline V gene sequence: CDR1 LNHNV, CDR2 YYDKDF (reference sequence). CDR3 length equals 19 residues. This CDR3 reads CATSRGRYGGAGTYNEQFI. DNA for the CDR3: TGTGCCACCAGCAGAGGACGCTACGGGGGGGCCGGGACCTACAATGAGCAGTTCATC.

This clonotype was seen ten or more times. This sequence joins TRBV4-3 and TRBJ2-1, with TRBD1 matching over 7 bases. The germline CDR1 and CDR2 sequences are LGHNA and YSLEER. With V trimmed by 2 bases and J by 3 bases, 4 bases remained unmatched. There are 15 residues in the CDR3. The CDR3 loop reads CASSQRQGHYNEQFF. The CDR3 DNA reads as TGCGCCAGCAGCCAACGACAGGGCCACTACAATGAGCAGTTCTTC.

This clonotype has only one observation. A far larger clone is a single base away, which makes a read error likely. The rearrangement links TRBV7-9 to TRBJ2-5, with 8 bases matching TRBD2. The CDR3 is 13 amino acids. Germline CDR1 is SEHNR and CDR2 is FQNEAQ (reference sequence). V lost 5 bases, J lost 4 bases, and 3 bases stayed unmatched. Written as DNA, the CDR3 is TGTGCCAGCAGCGCCGGGACTAGAGAGACCCAGTACTTC. It yields the protein CASSAGTRETQYF.

As regards this clonotype: Mismatch with germline at one junction end may stem from a read error. The V and J genes are TRBV27 and TRBJ2-2, with 8 bases that match TRBD2. Germline V gene sequence: CDR1 MNHEY, CDR2 SMNVEV (reference sequence). This CDR3 comprises 18 residues. Here the CDR3 reads CASSLKAGARSNTGELLF. The CDR3 region has the DNA TGTGCCAGCAGTTTAAAAGCGGGGGCACGGTCGAACACCGGGGAGCTGTTATTT.

This clonotype was recorded many times. V and J are TRBV20-1 and TRBJ1-5; no firm D call. The V end was cut by 5 bases, the J end by 11 bases, with 13 bases between. The CDR3 sequence is 11 residues long. Germline-derived CDR1 and CDR2 are DFQATT and SNEGSKA (reference sequence). CDR3 amino acids: CSALGSSAQHF. The CDR3 coding sequence is TGCAGTGCTCTAGGGAGTTCGGCCCAGCATTTT.

Concerning this clonotype itself: A read error likely explains this, since a far larger clone differs by one base. The rearrangement uses TRBV6-9 and TRBJ2-1; 9 nucleotides agree with TRBD1. Per the germline V gene, CDR1 is MNHGY and CDR2 is SVAAGI. Germline trimming cut 6 bases from V and 7 bases from J; bases unmatched to any gene: 10. The CDR3 is 15 residues long. This CDR3 reads CASRCADRGWNEQFF. Here the CDR3 DNA reads TGTGCCAGCAGGTGCGCGGACAGGGGTTGGAATGAGCAGTTCTTC.

As for this clonotype: A much larger clone lies one base from this, so it may be a read error. The gene calls are TRBV12-3 or TRBV12-4 and TRBJ2-7, with 10 bases fitting TRBD2. This CDR3 spans 15 amino acids. V was pared by 6 bases and J by 7 bases, with 12 bases of the junction left unmatched. The CDR3 protein is CASRGVGAGGREQYF. DNA of the CDR3: TGTGCCAGCAGGGGCGTGGGAGCGGGGGGGCGTGAGCAGTACTTC.

This clonotype was seen ten or more times. This chain joins TRBV6-1 and TRBJ2-3; 9 positions match TRBD2. The CDR3 is 15 amino acids. The V and J ends lost 6 bases and 0 bases, in that order; junction bases with no gene match: 4. Looked up from germline, CDR1 is MNHNS and CDR2 is SASEGT. The CDR3 bases are TGTGCCAGCAGCCCCGGACTAGCGAGCACAGATACGCAGTATTTT. Its translation: CASSPGLASTDTQYF.

This clonotype was counted ten times or more. The rearrangement links TRBV20-1 to TRBJ2-3; D uncertain. This CDR3 spans 14 amino acids. Trimming took off 5 bases at V and 4 bases at J, with 16 bases between the two ends. Per the germline V gene, CDR1 is DFQATT and CDR2 is SNEGSKA (reference sequence). The DNA for the CDR3 is TGCAGTGCTCCTCCCGGCTCTCTAGCAGATACGCAGTATTTT. Residues: CSAPPGSLADTQYF.